These T cell receptor beta chains were read from a single sample in a study of blood T cell repertoires in COVID-19. The table came from immunoSEQ multiplex PCR; TCRdb's copy has only in-frame clones and leaves some out. Among about 300,000 clones listed, around 88% were seen once. The specimen was peripheral blood. The source is a woman aged 25 to 39 who had recovered from COVID-19. The conserved cysteine and the conserved F or W are not part of the CDR3 here.

v_gene: TRBV18
CDR3aa: ASSPGQGMAEAF

v_gene: TRBV5-1
CDR3aa: ASSLAGSDQPQH

v_gene: TRBV30
CDR3aa: AWSPDRGTLNTEAF

v_gene: TRBV27
CDR3aa: ASSLRDSRYEQY

v_gene: TRBV2
CDR3aa: ASSVNRGEKLF

v_gene: TRBV3-1/TRBV3-2
CDR3aa: ASSQDLKRHSYNEQF

v_gene: TRBV2
CDR3aa: ASSAGGDSGNTIY

v_gene: TRBV9
CDR3aa: ASSAGSGNTIY

v_gene: TRBV5-5
CDR3aa: ASSLIWDRQETQY

v_gene: TRBV10-3
CDR3aa: AISGTPNTGELF

v_gene: TRBV7-9
CDR3aa: ASRSTGNTEAF

v_gene: TRBV9
CDR3aa: ASSTPDRMEDGYT

v_gene: TRBV28
CDR3aa: ASSNHPPGNEKLF

v_gene: TRBV18
CDR3aa: ASSRTGGAAGETQY

v_gene: TRBV15
CDR3aa: ATSRDRGLRSGSGAF

v_gene: TRBV6-5
CDR3aa: ASRPYRDRGHEQY

v_gene: TRBV19
CDR3aa: ASKRGNTIY

v_gene: TRBV5-4
CDR3aa: ASSPGGAQKYEQY

v_gene: TRBV5-4
CDR3aa: ASSSYGGQLYEQY

v_gene: TRBV2
CDR3aa: ASRTGQGSYGYT

v_gene: TRBV5-8
CDR3aa: ASTKRGSPVFTGELF

v_gene: TRBV10-1
CDR3aa: ASSGPISSGQGAAQPQH

v_gene: TRBV11-1
CDR3aa: ASSPTQGLNEKLF

v_gene: TRBV6-2/TRBV6-3
CDR3aa: ASSYGDRDSGEQY

v_gene: TRBV6-5
CDR3aa: ASSRSGLATDTQY

v_gene: TRBV2
CDR3aa: ASSLDRSSYNSPLH

v_gene: TRBV7-9
CDR3aa: ASSRVTGAEQY

v_gene: TRBV28
CDR3aa: ASSPAGTASTDTQY

v_gene: TRBV5-5
CDR3aa: ASSLVASSYEQY

v_gene: TRBV4-3
CDR3aa: ASSQDSPGAVEKLF

v_gene: TRBV18
CDR3aa: ASSTGGGLEQY

v_gene: TRBV2
CDR3aa: ASTLPPGGGYT

v_gene: TRBV19
CDR3aa: ASSKQGDRADTQY

v_gene: TRBV30
CDR3aa: AWSDTLGDNYGYT

v_gene: TRBV28
CDR3aa: ASRGTSGPYEQY

v_gene: TRBV29-1
CDR3aa: SVLQGDTEAF

v_gene: TRBV3-1/TRBV3-2
CDR3aa: ASSQVTGSYEQY

v_gene: TRBV5-1
CDR3aa: ASMGGRLNIQY

v_gene: TRBV5-8
CDR3aa: ASSHRVQETQY

v_gene: TRBV27
CDR3aa: ASTQRWGRGTDTQY

v_gene: TRBV9
CDR3aa: ASSPTSGQGIYGYT

v_gene: TRBV4-2
CDR3aa: ASSGGARDTQY

v_gene: TRBV6-5
CDR3aa: ASRSQEETQY

v_gene: TRBV2
CDR3aa: ASSERRDNGYT

v_gene: TRBV7-8
CDR3aa: ASSPLAGREQF

v_gene: TRBV7-3
CDR3aa: ASSPSSGRTDTQY

v_gene: TRBV7-3
CDR3aa: ASSQDKFAGYT

v_gene: TRBV2
CDR3aa: ASRPWGLAGAETQY

v_gene: TRBV27
CDR3aa: ASSLVPTTGGYEQY

v_gene: TRBV7-3
CDR3aa: ASSRKGGGKYNEQF

v_gene: TRBV4-2
CDR3aa: ASSQGQPGLAGNEQF

v_gene: TRBV18
CDR3aa: ASSLSWATSDAYGYT

v_gene: TRBV2
CDR3aa: ASSLTGGDTGELF

v_gene: TRBV5-1
CDR3aa: ASSLRGQGGYGYT

v_gene: TRBV7-9
CDR3aa: ASSLGDSSYEQY